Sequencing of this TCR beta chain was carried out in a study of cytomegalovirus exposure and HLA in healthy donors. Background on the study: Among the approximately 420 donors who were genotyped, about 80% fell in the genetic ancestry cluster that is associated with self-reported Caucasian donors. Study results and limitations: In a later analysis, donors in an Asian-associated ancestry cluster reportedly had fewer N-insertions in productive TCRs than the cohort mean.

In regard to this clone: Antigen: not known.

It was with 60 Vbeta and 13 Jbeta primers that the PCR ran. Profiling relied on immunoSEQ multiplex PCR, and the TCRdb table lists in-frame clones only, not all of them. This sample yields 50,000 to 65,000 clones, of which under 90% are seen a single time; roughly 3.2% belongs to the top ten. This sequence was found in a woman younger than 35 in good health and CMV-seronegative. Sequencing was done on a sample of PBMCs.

The DNA for the CDR3 is TGTGCCAGTAGTACCATAGCGGAGAGCTCCTACGAGCAGTACTTC. Translating gives CASSTIAESSYEQYF. The chain links TRBV19 to TRBJ2-7, with D possibly TRBD2 on 6 matching bases. This CDR3 has 15 residues. V was clipped by 4 bases and J by 0 bases, with 13 bases between them. Germline CDR1 LNHDA, CDR2 SQIVND (reference sequence).